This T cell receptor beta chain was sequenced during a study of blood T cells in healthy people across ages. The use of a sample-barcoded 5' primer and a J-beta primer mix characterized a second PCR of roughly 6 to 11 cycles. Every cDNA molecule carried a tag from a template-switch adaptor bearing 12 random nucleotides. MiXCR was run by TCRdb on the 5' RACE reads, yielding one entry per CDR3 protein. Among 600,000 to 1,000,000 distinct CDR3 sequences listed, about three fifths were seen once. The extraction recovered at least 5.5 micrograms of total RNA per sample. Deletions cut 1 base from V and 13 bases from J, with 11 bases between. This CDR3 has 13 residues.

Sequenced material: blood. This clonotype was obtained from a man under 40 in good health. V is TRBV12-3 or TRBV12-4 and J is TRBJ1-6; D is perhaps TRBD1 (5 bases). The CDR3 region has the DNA TGTGCCAGCAGTTTAGACGTCGGGGCTCCCCTCCACTTT. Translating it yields CASSLDVGAPLHF.